One and the same sample provided the 8 T cell receptor beta chains below, sequenced in a study of quantifying T cell responses using KT2 cells. Study as a whole: RNA was reverse transcribed with TCR alpha and beta constant-region primers.

Each cDNA got a UMI-containing oligo ligated at its 3' end. An equimolar mix of RC1.1 and RC1.2 primed the beta chain across TRBC1 and TRBC2. MiXCR, applied by TCRdb to the UMI-ligation and nested PCR reads, yields one record per CDR3 protein. The data show 40,000 to 50,000 distinct CDR3 sequences, over 15% seen once. Sequencing input: PBMCs spiked with cells of the T cell clone KT2. These receptor sequences come from a human donor.

This clonotype was detected only a few times. The V and J genes are TRBV5-1 and TRBJ1-2; 7 bases align to TRBD1. Germline V gene lookup returns CDR1 SGHRS and CDR2 YFSETQ. This CDR3 comprises 14 residues. With 4 bases clipped from V and 6 bases from J, the junction kept 9 bases outside the gene matches. The CDR3 protein is CASSRGQELDGYTF. CDR3 nucleotides: TGCGCCAGCAGCAGAGGACAGGAATTGGATGGCTACACCTTC.

V gene TRBV4-1 combines with J gene TRBJ1-4; D gene uncertain. CDR3 length: 15 residues. Germline V CDR1 and CDR2: MGHRA, YSYEKL. The V and J ends lost 0 bases and 7 bases respectively, with 12 bases between them. The CDR3 nucleotides read TGCGCCAGCAGCCAAGAGAGGCCGGGAGGTGAAAAACTGTTTTTT. It encodes CASSQERPGGEKLFF.

In its sample, this clonotype was seen a few times. The chain combines TRBV12-5 with TRBJ1-1, with unresolved D. The CDR3 extends over 13 amino acids. The V gene lost 6 bases and the J gene lost 1 base, with 9 bases spanning the gap. Germline CDR1 and CDR2: LGHNT and FRNRAP. In DNA form, the CDR3 reads TGTGCTAGTGGCCTCGACGAGAACACTGAAGCTTTCTTT. As protein: CASGLDENTEAFF.

The CDR3 bases are TGCGCCAGCAGCCTTTTTGACACTTCCACCGGGGAGCTGTTTTTT. This encodes CASSLFDTSTGELFF. V is TRBV5-1 and J is TRBJ2-2; D uncertain. V lost 4 bases and J lost 4, with 14 bases in between. Germline lookup yields CDR1 SGHRS and CDR2 YFSETQ. The length of the CDR3 is 15 residues.

Many counts were recorded for this clonotype. This chain uses TRBV2 with TRBJ2-3, with TRBD2 identical over 9 bases. The V gene end was trimmed by 8 bases and the J gene end by 4 bases; junction bases not matched to a gene: 4. Germline V gene data show CDR1 as SNHLY and CDR2 as FYNNEI. This CDR3 has 13 amino acids. The CDR3 coding sequence is TGTGCCAGCGGTATAGCGGGGGCAGATACGCAGTATTTT. This gives the protein CASGIAGADTQYF.

The gene calls are TRBV9 and TRBJ2-7, with a weak D call TRBD1 (7 bases). The CDR3 sequence is 15 residues long. Germline values: CDR1 SGDLS, CDR2 YYNGEE. V gave up 0 bases and J gave up 3 bases, with 13 bases separating them. CDR3 in amino acids: CASSVGLQGGYEQYF. CDR3 nucleotides: TGTGCCAGCAGCGTAGGATTGCAGGGGGGCTACGAGCAGTACTTC.

The chain couples TRBV6-2 or TRBV6-3 to TRBJ2-7; no clear D. From germline, CDR1 is MNHEY and CDR2 SVGEGT. Deletions cut 5 bases from V and 4 bases from J, with 9 bases between. The CDR3 contains 12 residues. The CDR3 DNA follows: TGTGCCAGCAGTCCCCAGCAATACGAGCAGTACTTC. It translates to CASSPQQYEQYF.

This sequence joins TRBV20-1 and TRBJ1-6; 8 nucleotides match TRBD1. The CDR3 sequence is 14 residues long. Germline trimming cut 6 bases from V and 8 bases from J; bases unmatched to any gene: 9. The germline V gene encodes CDR1 DFQATT and CDR2 SNEGSKA (reference sequence). The CDR3 coding sequence is TGCAGTGCGTCGACAGGGGAAGGAGATTCACCCCTCCACTTT. Translation gives CSASTGEGDSPLHF.